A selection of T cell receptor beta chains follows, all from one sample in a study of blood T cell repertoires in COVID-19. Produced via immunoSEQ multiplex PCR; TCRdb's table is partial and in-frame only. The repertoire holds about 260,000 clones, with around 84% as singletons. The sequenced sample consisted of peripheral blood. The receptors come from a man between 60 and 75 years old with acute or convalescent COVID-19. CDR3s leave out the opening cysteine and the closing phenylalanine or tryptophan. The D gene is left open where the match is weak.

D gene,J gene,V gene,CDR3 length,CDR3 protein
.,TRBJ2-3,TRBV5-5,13,ASSSRYSSTDTQY
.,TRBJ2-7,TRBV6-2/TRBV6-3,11,ASSSGESYEQY
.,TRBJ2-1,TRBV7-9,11,ASSRAQRDEQF
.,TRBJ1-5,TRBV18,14,ASSPWQGYSNQPQH
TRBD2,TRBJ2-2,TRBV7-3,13,ASSPGTRGTGELF
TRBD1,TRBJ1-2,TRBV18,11,ASSPGQEYGYT
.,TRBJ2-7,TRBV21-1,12,ASSNWPGGDEQY
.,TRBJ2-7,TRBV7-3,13,ASSLYGSGGYEQY
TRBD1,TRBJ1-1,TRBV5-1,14,ASSLGQGKVDGEAF
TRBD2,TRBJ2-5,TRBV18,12,ASGRSGGQETQY
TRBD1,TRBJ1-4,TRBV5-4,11,ASQTGGNEKLF
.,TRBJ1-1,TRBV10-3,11,AIHRGANTEAF
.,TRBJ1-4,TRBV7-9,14,ASSARQRTTNEKLF
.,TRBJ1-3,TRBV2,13,ASSAGSTSGNTIY
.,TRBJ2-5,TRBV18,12,ASSPPGSWETQY
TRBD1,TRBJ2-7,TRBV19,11,ASRDRGSNEQY
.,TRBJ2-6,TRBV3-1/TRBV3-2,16,ASSQEGQGLPGANVLT
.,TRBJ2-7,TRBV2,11,ASTERELDEQY
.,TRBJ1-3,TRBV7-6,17,ASSLGPTGGSSSGNTIY
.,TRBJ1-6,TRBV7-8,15,ASSRGGGSSYNSPLH
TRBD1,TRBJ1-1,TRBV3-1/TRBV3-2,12,ASSQPGQGTEAF
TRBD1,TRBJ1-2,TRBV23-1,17,ASSQRDSGEPICNYGYT
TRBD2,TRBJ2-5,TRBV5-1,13,ASRQETSGRGTQY
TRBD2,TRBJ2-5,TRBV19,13,ASSIGLAGVETQY
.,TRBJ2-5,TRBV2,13,ASSGQGGFQETQY
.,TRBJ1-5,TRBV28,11,ASRGHYNQPQH
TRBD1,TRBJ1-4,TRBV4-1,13,ASSVAGTGNEKLF
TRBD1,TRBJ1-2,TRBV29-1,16,SVEDAGGGFSPSYGYT
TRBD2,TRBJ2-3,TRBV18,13,ASSPQVTSADTQY
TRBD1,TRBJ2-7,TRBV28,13,ASSPGQGGGREQY
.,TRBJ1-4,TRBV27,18,ASSRKPGTSTLSTNEKLF
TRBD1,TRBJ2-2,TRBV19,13,ASSPDRELRWELF
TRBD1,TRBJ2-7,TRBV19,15,ARQGELGPARRYEQY
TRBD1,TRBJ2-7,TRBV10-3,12,AIRPGQSSYEQY
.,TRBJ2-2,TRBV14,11,ARPEGWTGELF
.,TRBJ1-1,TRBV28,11,ASSSGQRTEAF
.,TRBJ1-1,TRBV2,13,ASSEVLTGNTEAF